This T cell receptor (beta chain) comes out of a study of shared clonotypes between healthy human individuals (TCRdb year 2020). As for the study more broadly: The cohort comprised a couple of women and a few men aged 18 to 49 years. Blood TCR repertoires of 5 or 6 healthy adults were deeply sequenced to estimate repertoire size and the extent of clonotype sharing between individuals. Per donor, three plates each were used for CD4 naive and CD4 memory, two for CD8 naive, and one for CD8 memory. To increase sequencing depth and limit assay-specific biases, TCR repertoire library preparation and sequencing were carried out by different laboratories using diverse techniques. Between about 0.9 and 10 billion PBMCs per donor were obtained by leukapheresis.

From the cysteine through the phenylalanine, the CDR3 covers 18 amino acids. The DNA shown is the 54-base CDR3, in frame from base 1. The germline V gene yields SGDLS for CDR1 and YYNGEE for CDR2. V is trimmed back by 4 bases and J by 5 bases, and the junction contains 16 bases that no gene match accounts for. Using the deep immunoSEQ assay, multiplex PCR amplified TCR CDR3 regions from genomic DNA. Genomic DNA extracted from each cell subset was distributed evenly over all wells of several immunoSEQ 96-well plates, and each plate served as one replicate. For sorted subsets, around 200 ng genomic DNA, equal to approximately 30,000 T cell genomes, was loaded into each replicate PCR. Purified libraries were quantified with a Qubit 3.0 fluorometer, sized on a Bioanalyzer 2100, and re-quantified with the KAPA Library Quantification kit. Each immunoSEQ 96-well plate was sequenced on its own single-read 150-cycle Illumina NextSeq 550 flow cell. Per the source publication's procedure: Because only junctional sequences without quality scores were contained in the immunoSEQ output, filtering matching that applied to full-length reads could not be performed. Sequences were annotated with PyIR, a Python wrapper for IgBLAST v1.9, using IMGT germline references to assign V/J genes and CDR3. Reads were removed for weak V/J assignments (E-value above 1e-6), missing CDR3, stop codons, out-of-frame junctions, or ambiguous translated residues. V3J clonotypes were defined by identical inferred V gene, J gene, and CDR3 amino acid sequence. Percentage overlap between repertoires was calculated by dividing the number of shared unique clonotypes by the size of the smaller repertoire. RTK rarefaction, the Chao1 estimator, and Recon v2.1 estimates of unobserved clonotypes were used to assess repertoire richness. OLGA was used to compute generation probabilities for all TCRbeta clonotypes that the gDNA method yielded from a handful of donors. As stored in TCRdb, this immuneACCESS dataset retains in-frame rearrangements with V and J assigned. A fraction of the clones does not appear; measured against another copy, unresolved V genes explain less than half of the discrepancy, and the remainder lacks a known reason. V, J and clone size reflect that table, while D and trimming were determined from the DNA. Counted in this sample were 2.3 million or so clones; more than 80% of them appeared once. The leading ten clones occupy 0.39% of the sample.

A note on this clone: Its antigen remains unidentified. No quality values exist for individual bases; no much larger clone is one base distant.

The donors were healthy, HIV-negative adults who had no recently reported acute infections or vaccinations. Only Caucasian adults living in Nashville, Tennessee, USA were represented among the donors. CD4+ T cells were enriched by magnetic negative selection; naive cells were then positively selected on CD45RA, and the negative fraction formed the memory subset. Blood was collected by leukapheresis, and PBMCs were isolated by Ficoll-Histopaque density gradient centrifugation and then cryopreserved in liquid nitrogen vapor phase. Analytical flow cytometry was used to check the purity and quantity of every magnetically sorted T cell population. Genomic DNA was isolated from each sorted fraction and quantified by UV absorbance on a Nanodrop 2000c. General findings and caveats noted by the study authors: Larger estimated clonotype richness was generally found for naive subsets than for memory subsets. About 5% of naive CD4, around 3.5% of naive CD8, approximately 2.2% of memory CD4, and around 0.42% of memory CD8 clonotypes were shared across a handful of donors. Higher generation probabilities were observed for clonotypes shared by all four sorted-subset donors than for non-shared clonotypes. The small number of donors limited the genetic and exposure-history diversity represented. Pairwise subsampling indicated that sequencing depth was expected to affect the degree of clonotype sharing among donors. Only blood was sampled, and tissue TCR repertoires likely differ from those in blood. Incomplete sequencing was indicated by rarefaction of sorted-subset datasets, despite the large sequencing depth.

The sequence joins TRBV9 to TRBJ2-2; 8 middle bases align to TRBD2. The sequenced sample was naive CD4+ T cells from PBMCs. Interpreted using the paper, the cell subset or site label stands for: CD45RA+ positively selected. The TCR sequence derives from a man between 18 and 35 years old in good health. Some clones in this sample may be carry-over from other donors' samples. The DNA sequence is TGTGCCAGCAGCCTTAACCCCTCCGGGACTAGGGGGACCGGGGAGCTGTTTTTT. This encodes CASSLNPSGTRGTGELFF.